A single sample gave rise to the 29 T cell receptor beta chains below, sequenced in a study of cytomegalovirus exposure and HLA in healthy donors. The PCR used 60 Vbeta and 13 Jbeta primers. Sequencing used immunoSEQ multiplex PCR; TCRdb keeps in-frame clones, though not all of them. The sample has more than 70,000 clones; over 75% are singletons. Sequencing was performed on PBMCs. The receptors were sampled from a boy under 18 in good health and CMV-seronegative.

The CDR3 loop is CASSLDGLTDTQYF. The CDR3 DNA reads TGTGCCAGCAGCTTAGATGGGCTCACAGATACGCAGTATTTT. The chain carries TRBV11-3 and TRBJ2-3; D gene ambiguous. In germline, CDR1 is SGHNT, CDR2 YENEEA. This CDR3 contains 14 residues. V lost 0 bases, J lost 2 bases, and 6 bases lay in between.

In this sample, this clone turned up once. V and J are TRBV28 and TRBJ2-2; D is uncertain. CDR3 length: 16 residues. The germline gives CDR1 MDHEN, CDR2 SYDVKM. V lost 8 bases and J 0 bases, leaving 16 bases between the germline ends. CDR3 region: CASHTSEVTNTGELFF. The CDR3 DNA reads as TGTGCCAGCCACACGAGCGAGGTCACGAACACCGGGGAGCTGTTTTTT.

This clone was seen more than once but under ten times. V and J are TRBV19 and TRBJ1-5; D is possibly TRBD1 (5 bases). The germline V gene has CDR1 LNHDA and CDR2 SQIVND (reference sequence). Trimming removed 6 bases at V and 0 bases at J, with 24 bases between. This CDR3 comprises 19 residues. The CDR3 DNA is TGTGCCAGTAGCGTATTGGGGGACTTTGGACATAGTAGCAATCAGCCCCAGCATTTT. It codes for CASSVLGDFGHSSNQPQHF.

This clone appeared a single time. The rearrangement links TRBV4-3 to TRBJ2-1; 11 nucleotides align to TRBD1. The CDR3 spans 20 residues. V gave up 0 bases and J gave up 4 bases; unmatched junction bases: 14. Germline-derived CDR1 and CDR2 are LGHNA and YSLEER. In nucleotides, the CDR3 is TGCGCCAGCAGCCAAGAGCCCCCGGGACAGGGGGTGGTCGTTTACAATGAGCAGTTCTTC. As protein: CASSQEPPGQGVVVYNEQFF.

This chain links TRBV27 with TRBJ1-1; no firm D call. Deletions cut 4 bases from V and 2 bases from J, with 11 bases between. Germline V gene sequence: CDR1 MNHEY, CDR2 SMNVEV (reference sequence). CDR3 length equals 14 residues. DNA of the CDR3: TGTGCCAGCAGTTCCCTGGGGAGAAACACTGAAGCTTTCTTT. This sequence encodes CASSSLGRNTEAFF.

The chain carries TRBV7-9 and TRBJ2-2; weak D call: TRBD2 (6 bases). This CDR3 is 16 amino acids long. Trimming cost V 5 bases and J 1 base, with 14 bases left between them. CDR1 SEHNR and CDR2 FQNEAQ come from the germline V gene (reference sequence). The DNA for the CDR3 is TGTGCCAGCAGCGCTTCGTGGAGGGGGAACACCGGGGAGCTGTTTTTT. This translates into CASSASWRGNTGELFF.

The chain couples TRBV28 to TRBJ1-5; possibly TRBD1 for D (5 bases). Trimming stripped 4 bases from V and 3 bases from J, with 16 bases between. This CDR3 is 16 amino acids long. Germline CDR1 is MDHEN and CDR2 is SYDVKM. CDR3 sequence (DNA): TGTGCCAGCAGTTCTCTTGTCCGGGGGAACAATCAGCCCCAGCATTTT. It specifies CASSSLVRGNNQPQHF.

Of note for this clone: The sample holds other DNA sequences that translate to the same CDR3. The chain recombines TRBV28 with TRBJ1-1, with 7 bases identical to TRBD1. The CDR3 runs to 14 residues. The germline gives CDR1 MDHEN, CDR2 SYDVKM. V shed 5 bases and J 1 base; nucleotides not matched to a gene: 4. CDR3 DNA: TGTGCCAGCAGTCCAGACAGGGAGAACACTGAAGCTTTCTTT. Amino acids: CASSPDRENTEAFF.

The chain is built from TRBV5-4 and TRBJ2-1; unclear D gene. Germline V lookup: CDR1 SGHNT, CDR2 YYREEE (reference sequence). CDR3 size: 11 residues. The ends were cut back, 6 bases at V and 8 bases at J, with 9 bases in the middle. The CDR3 DNA is TGTGCCAGCACCCTACCGCATGAGCAGTTCTTC. Translated, it gives CASTLPHEQFF. Full variable domain (rest looked up from reference TRBV5-4 and TRBJ2-1): ETGVTQSPTHLIKTRGQQVTLRCSSQSGHNTVSWYQQALGQGPQFIFQYYREEENGRGNFPPRFSGLQFPNYSSELNVNALELDDSALYLCASTLPHEQFFGPGTRLTVL.

This chain links TRBV2 with TRBJ2-7, with TRBD2 as a possible D gene (6 bases). The CDR3 is 11 residues long. Trimming left V 6 bases short and J 6 bases short, with 9 bases between. Germline V gene sequence: CDR1 SNHLY, CDR2 FYNNEI. The CDR3 DNA sequence: TGTGCCAGCAGGGGGGGTGTCGAGCAGTACTTC. This encodes CASRGGVEQYF.

The rearrangement uses TRBV29-1 and TRBJ1-2; D gene unclear. This CDR3 spans 13 amino acids. Germline V gene lookup returns CDR1 SQVTM and CDR2 ANQGSEA. V lost 0 bases, J lost 4 bases, and 9 bases lay in between. The chain's CDR3 is CSVEDQAGYGYTF. In DNA form, the CDR3 reads TGCAGCGTTGAAGATCAGGCAGGCTATGGCTACACCTTC.

This chain uses TRBV4-3 with TRBJ1-2; D is ambiguous. Germline CDR1 LGHNA, CDR2 YSLEER. Trimming took 0 bases from V and 1 from J, leaving 9 bases between them. The CDR3 is 15 amino acids. The CDR3 DNA reads as TGCGCCAGCAGCCAAGATTCCTCAGATAACTATGGCTACACCTTC. It codes for CASSQDSSDNYGYTF.

V and J are TRBV30 and TRBJ2-7; tentatively, D is TRBD1 (5 bases). The CDR3 is 12 residues long. V shed 6 bases and J shed 6 bases, with 15 bases lying between them. CDR1 and CDR2 (germline): GTSNPN, SVGIG (reference sequence). The CDR3 DNA reads TGTGCCTGTGAACAGGTCTCCCGCGAGCAGTACTTC. This codes for CACEQVSREQYF.

In its sample, this clone was seen once. The rearrangement links TRBV6-1 to TRBJ1-2; D is uncertain. Between the trimmed V and J ends, which lost 1 base and 1 base, there was a span of 19 bases. CDR3 length: 18 amino acids. Germline CDR1 is MNHNS and CDR2 is SASEGT. This CDR3 is CASSEGLGSHGSNYGYTF. The CDR3, as DNA: TGTGCCAGCAGTGAAGGCCTTGGGAGCCATGGGAGTAACTATGGCTACACCTTC.

This chain links TRBV9 with TRBJ1-4; the D is unclear. The germline CDR1 and CDR2 sequences are SGDLS and YYNGEE. The CDR3 contains 14 residues. Trimming shortened V by 2 bases and J by 5 bases, and 10 bases separated the two germline ends. CDR3 in DNA: TGTGCCAGCAGCGTCGGGTTCGAAAATGAAAAACTGTTTTTT. This sequence encodes CASSVGFENEKLFF.

This chain connects TRBV7-7 to TRBJ2-1, with 8 bases that match TRBD2. Germline CDR1 and CDR2: SSHAT and FNYEAQ (reference sequence). V was pared by 0 bases and J by 6 bases, with 13 bases of the junction left unmatched. The CDR3 has 18 amino acids. The chain's CDR3 is CASSLAYRVERELNEQFF. The CDR3 DNA reads as TGTGCCAGCAGCTTAGCGTATAGGGTCGAGCGGGAGCTCAATGAGCAGTTCTTC.

The J gene is TRBJ2-3, the V gene TRBV14; perhaps TRBD2 as D (7 bases). Germline CDR1 is SGHDN and CDR2 is FVKESK. CDR3 length: 17 residues. V was pared by 2 bases and J by 7 bases, with 22 bases between. This CDR3 reads CASSQTRLAGVRNTQYF. CDR3 DNA: TGTGCCAGCAGCCAAACACGACTAGCAGGGGTGCGGAATACGCAGTATTTT.

The J gene is TRBJ2-2, the V gene TRBV29-1; TRBD2 agrees at 10 bases. CDR1 is SQVTM and CDR2 is ANQGSEA in the germline V gene. Trimming at V came to 3 bases and at J to 7 bases, leaving 2 bases not matched to a gene. This CDR3 is 13 amino acids long. The CDR3 DNA sequence: TGCAGCGTTGACGGACTAGCGGACGGGGAGCTGTTTTTT. Translating gives CSVDGLADGELFF.

The chain recombines TRBV27 with TRBJ1-5; D call uncertain. The CDR3 totals 14 residues. Trimming cost V 2 bases and J 3 bases, with 8 bases left between them. Germline CDR1 and CDR2: MNHEY and SMNVEV (reference sequence). CDR3 sequence reads: CASSLRGYNQPQHF. Written as DNA, the CDR3 is TGTGCCAGCAGTTTAAGAGGGTACAATCAGCCCCAGCATTTT.

The chain couples TRBV30 to TRBJ1-5; 7 bases map to TRBD1. Unmatched junction bases numbered 16, after V lost 0 bases and J lost 2 bases. The CDR3 covers 19 residues. Germline V gene lookup returns CDR1 GTSNPN and CDR2 SVGIG (reference sequence). The CDR3 here is CAWSVRNRGTALRNQPQHF. CDR3 sequence (DNA): TGTGCCTGGAGTGTACGTAACAGGGGAACAGCTTTGCGCAATCAGCCCCAGCATTTT.

The chain links TRBV7-3 to TRBJ1-2; unclear D gene. The CDR3 consists of 13 residues. Per germline, CDR1 SGHTA and CDR2 FQGTGA. V was pared by 5 bases and J by 6 bases, with 13 bases between. CDR3 sequence (DNA): TGTGCCAGCAGCCTGACACCGAGCCATGGCTACACCTTC. Encoded protein: CASSLTPSHGYTF.

The chain couples TRBV30 to TRBJ2-4; the D gene is possibly TRBD2 (5 bases). Trimming pared 0 bases from V and 8 bases from J, leaving 11 bases between. CDR1 and CDR2 from the germline V gene are GTSNPN and SVGIG (reference sequence). The CDR3 is 13 residues long. The CDR3 is CAWSVLGPDIQYF. The CDR3 DNA sequence: TGTGCCTGGAGTGTACTAGGGCCAGACATTCAGTACTTC.

The table lists this clone with a count of one. The rearrangement uses TRBV9 and TRBJ2-1; no clear D. The germline gives CDR1 SGDLS, CDR2 YYNGEE. The V gene lost 3 bases and the J gene lost 6 bases, with 10 bases spanning the gap. The CDR3 is 13 amino acids. The CDR3 nucleotides are TGTGCCAGCAGCGGACTGAAGTTCAATGAGCAGTTCTTC. Translation: CASSGLKFNEQFF.

The chain has TRBV9 and TRBJ2-7; 9 nucleotides match TRBD2. The V segment lost 3 bases and the J segment 2 bases; nucleotides outside the gene matches: 3. This CDR3 has 14 residues. Germline CDR1 and CDR2: SGDLS and YYNGEE. The CDR3 nucleotides are TGTGCCAGCAGCGCCTCTAGCGGGACCTACGAGCAGTACTTC. It is translated as CASSASSGTYEQYF. Together with reference TRBV9 and TRBJ2-7, the CDR3 gives the full variable domain: DSGVTQTPKHLITATGQRVTLRCSPRSGDLSVYWYQQSLDQGLQFLIQYYNGEERAKGNILERFSAQQFPDLHSELNLSSLELGDSALYFCASSASSGTYEQYFGPGTRLTVT.

The chain links TRBV5-3 to TRBJ2-7; tentatively, D is TRBD2 (6 bases). TRBV5-3 is an open reading frame whose function is uncertain. V was shortened by 4 bases and J by 3 bases, with 14 bases between the two germline ends. The CDR3 extends over 14 amino acids. The CDR3 here is CARSRTPGDYEQYF. The DNA of the CDR3 is TGTGCCAGAAGCCGGACCCCGGGGGACTACGAGCAGTACTTC.

The chain links TRBV7-2 to TRBJ2-7, with TRBD2 matching 7 bases. The CDR3 consists of 15 residues. The V and J ends lost 4 bases and 7 bases, in that order; junction bases with no gene match: 13. Per germline, CDR1 SGHTA and CDR2 FQGNSA. CDR3 DNA sequence: TGTGCCAGCAGCTCTCCCATGGGAGGGTTACGGGAGCAGTACTTC. This translates into CASSSPMGGLREQYF.

The chain carries TRBV7-3 and TRBJ1-2, with 7 bases aligning to TRBD1. This CDR3 has 14 residues. V gave up 5 bases and J gave up 0 bases; unmatched junction bases: 3. The V gene's germline CDR1 is SGHTA and CDR2 FQGTGA. CDR3 in amino acids: CASSPGTANYGYTF. In nucleotides, the CDR3 is TGTGCCAGCAGCCCGGGGACAGCTAACTATGGCTACACCTTC.

V usage is TRBV7-2 and J usage is TRBJ1-5, with a possible D match to TRBD1 (6 bases). There are 16 residues in the CDR3. Trimming pared 4 bases from V and 2 bases from J, leaving 15 bases between. CDR1 is SGHTA and CDR2 is FQGNSA in the germline V gene. Here the CDR3 DNA reads TGTGCCAGCAGCTGGGGGCCGGGGCTTGGCAATCAGCCCCAGCATTTT. Protein product: CASSWGPGLGNQPQHF.

The genes are TRBV10-1 and TRBJ2-1, with 7 bases identical to TRBD2. In germline, CDR1 is WNHNN, CDR2 SYGVQD (reference sequence). The CDR3 runs to 16 residues. V gave up 8 bases and J gave up 0 bases; unmatched junction bases: 10. The CDR3 nucleotides are TGCGCCAGCCTACATGGAGCGGGGAGCTCCTACAATGAGCAGTTCTTC. As protein: CASLHGAGSSYNEQFF.